This entry lists 30 T cell receptor beta chains sequenced from one sample in a study of OX40 agonist ivuxolimab in advanced cancers. Assay: immunoSEQ multiplex PCR; the TCRdb copy retains only in-frame clones and omits some. The sample has 48,000 or so clones, around 90% seen once. The sequenced sample was CD4+ or CD8+ T cells sorted from blood, obtained in a trial of the OX40 agonist ivuxolimab. The receptors shown here come from an adult with an advanced solid tumor such as melanoma, head and neck, liver or kidney cancer.

The gene calls are TRBV7-9 and TRBJ2-2, with D maybe TRBD1 (6 bases). Germline V CDR1 and CDR2: SEHNR, FQNEAQ (reference sequence). The CDR3 covers 19 residues. V dropped 0 bases and J dropped 2 bases, with 19 bases sitting between them. The CDR3 loop is CASSLAQAPGHTNTGELFF. The CDR3 DNA reads as TGTGCCAGCAGCTTAGCGCAAGCGCCGGGACATACAAACACCGGGGAGCTGTTTTTT.

This clone has just one count. The chain is built from TRBV11-2 and TRBJ2-1, with a weak D call TRBD1 (5 bases). Germline V gene data show CDR1 as SGHAT and CDR2 as FQNNGV. The CDR3 has 13 residues. Trimming cost V 6 bases and J 3 bases, with 9 bases left between them. In nucleotides, the CDR3 is TGTGCCAGCAGTGTAGACAGCTACAATGAGCAGTTCTTC. Its translation is CASSVDSYNEQFF.

The genes are TRBV10-1 and TRBJ1-1, with D possibly matching TRBD1 (5 bases). CDR3 length: 14 amino acids. Trimming removed 5 bases from V and 4 bases from J, with 14 bases in between. Germline CDR1 and CDR2: WNHNN and SYGVQD (reference sequence). CDR3 DNA: TGCGCCAGCAGTTCAAAGGGGCTGGGCACTGAAGCTTTCTTT. Amino acid sequence: CASSSKGLGTEAFF.

In its sample, this clone was seen a few times. The chain couples TRBV30 to TRBJ1-2, with D possibly being TRBD1 (6 bases). The ends were cut back, 1 base at V and 14 bases at J, with 20 bases in the middle. In germline, CDR1 is GTSNPN, CDR2 SVGIG (reference sequence). The CDR3 extends over 13 amino acids. The CDR3 coding sequence is TGTGCCTGGAGTGAACTCGGGATGGGGGCTTCGACCTTC. Residues: CAWSELGMGASTF.

This chain links TRBV27 with TRBJ2-5; possible D gene TRBD2, 6 bases. The CDR3 loop spans 14 amino acids. Germline V gives CDR1 MNHEY, CDR2 SMNVEV (reference sequence). Trimming removed 4 bases at V and 5 bases at J, with 14 bases between. The DNA for the CDR3 is TGTGCCAGCAGTTATAACATCGGAGGGGAGACCCAGTACTTC. Translation gives CASSYNIGGETQYF.

The chain uses TRBV2 and TRBJ1-6; no clear D gene. Germline-derived CDR1 and CDR2 are SNHLY and FYNNEI. V gave up 0 bases and J gave up 1 base, with 7 bases separating them. This CDR3 spans 16 amino acids. DNA for the CDR3: TGTGCCAGCAGTGAAGCGCTTGAATCCTATAATTCACCCCTCCACTTT. Encoded protein: CASSEALESYNSPLHF.

This sequence joins TRBV5-6 and TRBJ2-7; unclear D gene. CDR3 length equals 13 residues. The germline CDR1 and CDR2 sequences are SGHDT and YYEEEE. V was pared by 1 base and J by 5 bases, with 10 bases between. As DNA, the CDR3 is TGTGCCAGCAGCTTGAATTTGGGGAACGAGCAGTACGTC. Translating gives CASSLNLGNEQYV.

Only one count was recorded for this clone. This chain connects TRBV13 to TRBJ1-1; the D is unclear. Looked up from germline, CDR1 is PRHDT and CDR2 is FYEKMQ (reference sequence). V lost 5 bases and J 3 bases, leaving 13 bases between the germline ends. The CDR3 covers 14 residues. The CDR3 DNA reads TGTGCCAGCAGCGTCCGGACTACGTACACTGAAGCTTTCTTT. Translating it yields CASSVRTTYTEAFF.

This rearrangement joins TRBV9 to TRBJ2-5; D gene unclear. The CDR3 consists of 16 residues. V was clipped by 4 bases and J by 5 bases, with 21 bases between them. Per the germline V gene, CDR1 is SGDLS and CDR2 is YYNGEE. The CDR3 region is CASSLRAELSTETQYF. The CDR3 bases are TGTGCCAGCAGCCTCCGGGCGGAACTATCAACTGAGACCCAGTACTTC.

The V call is TRBV4-1, the J call TRBJ1-4; unclear D gene. Between the trimmed V and J ends, which lost 2 bases and 8 bases, there was a span of 12 bases. Germline loops: CDR1 MGHRA, CDR2 YSYEKL. There are 14 residues in the CDR3. As DNA, the CDR3 is TGCGCCAGCAGCCAAAATTTAAATAGGGAAAAACTGTTTTTT. It specifies CASSQNLNREKLFF.

This sequence joins TRBV9 and TRBJ1-1, with D uncertain. Germline CDR1 SGDLS, CDR2 YYNGEE. V dropped 3 bases and J dropped 6 bases, with 12 bases sitting between them. The CDR3 is 13 amino acids. The CDR3 is CASSATGDAEAFF. CDR3 in DNA: TGTGCCAGCAGCGCAACGGGTGATGCTGAAGCTTTCTTT.

The chain links TRBV12-5 to TRBJ2-3; 8 bases line up with TRBD2. The CDR3 totals 15 residues. With V trimmed by 7 bases and J by 4 bases, 10 bases remained unmatched. Germline values: CDR1 LGHNT, CDR2 FRNRAP. The CDR3 DNA is TGTGCTAGTGACCTTAACGGGGGGGCATCAGATACGCAGTATTTT. Amino acids: CASDLNGGASDTQYF.

The chain employs TRBV19 and TRBJ2-1, with 10 bases lining up with TRBD2. The CDR3 spans 17 residues. Germline V gene data show CDR1 as LNHDA and CDR2 as SQIVND (reference sequence). V shed 5 bases, J shed 0 bases, and the junction held 7 bases outside the gene matches. This CDR3 reads CASSATLAGASYNEQFF. CDR3 coding DNA: TGTGCCAGTAGTGCCACCCTAGCGGGGGCCTCCTACAATGAGCAGTTCTTC.

The chain recombines TRBV6-1 with TRBJ1-6; no definite D call. This CDR3 is 12 amino acids long. Trimming shortened V by 6 bases and J by 2 bases, and 2 bases separated the two germline ends. Germline CDR1 reads MNHNS; CDR2 reads SASEGT. The CDR3 here is CASRPYNSPLHF. The CDR3 region has the DNA TGTGCCAGCAGGCCCTATAATTCACCCCTCCACTTT.

The rearrangement links TRBV15 to TRBJ1-5; D may be TRBD1 (6 bases). The length of the CDR3 is 15 residues. Germline V lookup: CDR1 LNHNV, CDR2 YYDKDF (reference sequence). Trimming pared 0 bases from V and 5 bases from J, leaving 11 bases between. CDR3 amino acids: CATSRDRGADQPQHF. CDR3 bases: TGTGCCACCAGCAGAGATCGGGGGGCAGATCAGCCCCAGCATTTT.

V gene TRBV5-6 combines with J gene TRBJ1-1, with D uncertain. Germline V lookup: CDR1 SGHDT, CDR2 YYEEEE. The V gene lost 0 bases and the J gene lost 10 bases, with 16 bases spanning the gap. The CDR3 runs to 14 residues. CDR3 DNA sequence: TGTGCCAGCAGCTTGGCTGAGGGCAGAAAGGGAGCTTTCTTT. It translates to CASSLAEGRKGAFF.

The CDR3 DNA reads as TGTGCCAGCAGCAACTTCCGGACAGGGGCGAACACCGGGGAGCTGTTTTTT. Translation gives CASSNFRTGANTGELFF. V and J are TRBV5-5 and TRBJ2-2; TRBD1 matches at 9 bases. This CDR3 comprises 17 residues. The J segment lost 0 bases and the V segment lost 4 bases, leaving 7 bases of the junction unmatched. Germline V gives CDR1 SGHKS, CDR2 YYEKEE (reference sequence).

The rearrangement joins TRBV25-1 to TRBJ1-1; possibly TRBD1 for D (6 bases). Germline V gene lookup returns CDR1 MGHDK and CDR2 SYGVNS. The CDR3 has 15 residues. V shed 7 bases and J shed 0 bases, with 15 bases lying between them. In DNA, the CDR3 is TGTGCCAGCACCCTAGAGGGGGGAATGAACACTGAAGCTTTCTTT. Protein product: CASTLEGGMNTEAFF.

This clone was observed a handful of times. The rearrangement uses TRBV27 and TRBJ1-2; D gene ambiguous. Trimming removed 6 bases at V and 5 bases at J, with 13 bases between. This CDR3 region has 13 residues. The germline CDR1 and CDR2 sequences are MNHEY and SMNVEV (reference sequence). Written as DNA, the CDR3 is TGTGCCAGCAGGATAGGGCCTTTATATGGCTACACCTTC. Translation: CASRIGPLYGYTF.

The genes are TRBV19 and TRBJ1-1; a weak D match, TRBD1 (5 bases). Germline V gene sequence: CDR1 LNHDA, CDR2 SQIVND (reference sequence). Trimming took off 6 bases at V and 5 bases at J, with 13 bases between the two ends. CDR3 size: 13 residues. In DNA, the CDR3 is TGTGCCAGTAGGGCTTCTTGGGGGACTGAAGCTTTCTTT. Amino acids: CASRASWGTEAFF.

J is TRBJ1-5 and V is TRBV7-6; D remains unclear. V lost 1 base to trimming and J lost 0 bases, with 19 bases between them. The germline V gene has CDR1 SGHVS and CDR2 FNYEAQ. The CDR3 sequence is 19 residues long. CDR3 DNA: TGTGCCAGCAGCTTAGTTCCCCCCCGTCGGGTGAATAGCAATCAGCCCCAGCATTTT. It translates to CASSLVPPRRVNSNQPQHF.

This sequence joins TRBV5-8 and TRBJ2-5, with D unresolved. The CDR3 length is 13 residues. V lost 4 bases, J lost 5 bases, and 12 bases lay in between. CDR1 is SGHTS and CDR2 is YDEGEE in the germline V gene. In nucleotides, the CDR3 is TGTGCCAGCAGCCAAGAAGCGTTGGAGACCCAGTACTTC. Translating it yields CASSQEALETQYF.

J is TRBJ1-3 and V is TRBV13; D perhaps matches TRBD1 (6 bases). V dropped 3 bases and J dropped 0 bases, with 9 bases sitting between them. The CDR3 length is 15 residues. Germline CDR1 and CDR2: PRHDT and FYEKMQ (reference sequence). CDR3 DNA sequence: TGTGCCAGCAGCTTGGGACACAGCTCTGGAAACACCATATATTTT. Amino acid sequence: CASSLGHSSGNTIYF.

The gene calls are TRBV27 and TRBJ1-2, with D hard to call. CDR3 length: 12 amino acids. V was pared by 5 bases and J by 5 bases, with 9 bases between. CDR1 is MNHEY and CDR2 is SMNVEV in the germline V gene (reference sequence). The CDR3 here is CASSPGRYGYTF. In DNA form, the CDR3 reads TGTGCCAGCAGTCCCGGACGTTATGGCTACACCTTC.

The V and J genes are TRBV13 and TRBJ1-2, with TRBD1 matching over 9 bases. J gave up 7 bases and V 5 bases, and 11 bases lay outside the gene matches. The CDR3 is made up of 15 amino acids. Germline lookup yields CDR1 PRHDT and CDR2 FYEKMQ (reference sequence). As DNA, the CDR3 is TGTGCCAGCAGCAAAGGGGGGGACAGGGTGAGTGGCTACACCTTC. Translating gives CASSKGGDRVSGYTF.

This clone was found a few times. This chain's CDR3 is CASSDRDRGWNEQFF. CDR3 sequence (DNA): TGTGCCAGCAGTGATAGGGACAGGGGGTGGAATGAGCAGTTCTTC. The rearrangement uses TRBV2 and TRBJ2-1, with 11 bases lining up with TRBD1. Trimming at V came to 3 bases and at J to 7 bases, leaving 5 bases not matched to a gene. This CDR3 is 15 amino acids long. Per the germline V gene, CDR1 is SNHLY and CDR2 is FYNNEI. Combining the CDR3 with reference TRBV2 and TRBJ2-1 gives the whole variable domain EPEVTQTPSHQVTQMGQEVILRCVPISNHLYFYWYRQILGQKVEFLVSFYNNEISEKSEIFDDQFSVERPDGSNFTLKIRSTKLEDSAMYFCASSDRDRGWNEQFFGPGTRLTVL.

The chain uses TRBV4-1 and TRBJ2-5, with TRBD2 matching 7 bases. Trimming at V came to 4 bases and at J to 5 bases, leaving 10 bases not matched to a gene. CDR1 MGHRA and CDR2 YSYEKL come from the germline V gene. The CDR3 covers 15 residues. DNA of the CDR3: TGCGCCAGCAGCCCCCGGGACTATATCGACGAGACCCAGTACTTC. Translated, it gives CASSPRDYIDETQYF.

The chain uses TRBV7-8 and TRBJ2-5; 15 nucleotides align to TRBD2. V dropped 3 bases and J dropped 0; count of bases not matched to a gene: 5. Per the germline V gene, CDR1 is SGHVS and CDR2 is FQNEAQ. This CDR3 has 18 amino acids. CDR3: CASSLPGTSGGYQETQYF. In DNA form, the CDR3 reads TGTGCCAGCAGCTTGCCCGGGACTAGCGGGGGGTACCAAGAGACCCAGTACTTC.

This chain links TRBV27 with TRBJ1-1; D gene uncertain. With 0 bases removed from V and 1 base from J, the gap between germline ends came to 12 bases. Germline V CDR1 and CDR2: MNHEY, SMNVEV (reference sequence). The CDR3 covers 16 residues. This CDR3 reads CASSLSATSGNTEAFF. DNA for the CDR3: TGTGCCAGCAGTTTATCAGCGACATCGGGGAACACTGAAGCTTTCTTT.

The chain uses TRBV7-6 and TRBJ2-4, with D unresolved. The CDR3 is 12 residues long. Germline CDR1 and CDR2: SGHVS and FNYEAQ. The V and J ends lost 4 bases and 4 bases respectively, with 5 bases between them. The CDR3 loop reads CASSSEKNIQYF. CDR3 bases: TGTGCCAGCAGCTCGGAGAAAAACATTCAGTACTTC.